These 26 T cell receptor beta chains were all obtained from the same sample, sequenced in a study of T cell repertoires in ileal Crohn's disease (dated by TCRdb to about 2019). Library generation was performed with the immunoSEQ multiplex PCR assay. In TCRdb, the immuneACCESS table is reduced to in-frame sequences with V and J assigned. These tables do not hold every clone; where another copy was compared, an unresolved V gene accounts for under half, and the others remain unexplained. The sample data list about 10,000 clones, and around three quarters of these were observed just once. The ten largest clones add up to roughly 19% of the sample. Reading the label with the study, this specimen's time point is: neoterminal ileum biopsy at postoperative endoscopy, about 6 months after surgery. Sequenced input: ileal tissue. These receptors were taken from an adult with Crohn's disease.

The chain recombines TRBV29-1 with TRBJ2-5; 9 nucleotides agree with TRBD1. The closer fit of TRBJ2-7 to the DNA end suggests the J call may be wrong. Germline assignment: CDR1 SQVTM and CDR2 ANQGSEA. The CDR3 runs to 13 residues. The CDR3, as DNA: TGCAGCGTTTACAGGGGGCAGGGCTACGAGCAGTACTTC. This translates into CSVYRGQGYEQYF.

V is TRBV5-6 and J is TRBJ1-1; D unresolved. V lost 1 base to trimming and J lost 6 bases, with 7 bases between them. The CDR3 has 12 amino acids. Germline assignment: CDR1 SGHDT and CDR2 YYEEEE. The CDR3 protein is CASSLMPAEAFF. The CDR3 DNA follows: TGTGCCAGCAGCTTGATGCCAGCTGAAGCTTTCTTT. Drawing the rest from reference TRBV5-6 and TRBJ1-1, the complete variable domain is DAGVTQSPTHLIKTRGQQVTLRCSPKSGHDTVSWYQQALGQGPQFIFQYYEEEERQRGNFPDRFSGHQFPNYSSELNVNALLLGDSALYLCASSLMPAEAFFGQGTRLTVV.

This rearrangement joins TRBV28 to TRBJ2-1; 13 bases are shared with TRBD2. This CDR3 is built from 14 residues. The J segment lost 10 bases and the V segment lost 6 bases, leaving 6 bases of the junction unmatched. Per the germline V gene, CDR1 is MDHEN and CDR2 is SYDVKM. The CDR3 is CASSRLAGGREQFF. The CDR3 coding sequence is TGTGCCAGCAGCCGACTAGCGGGAGGAAGAGAGCAGTTCTTC.

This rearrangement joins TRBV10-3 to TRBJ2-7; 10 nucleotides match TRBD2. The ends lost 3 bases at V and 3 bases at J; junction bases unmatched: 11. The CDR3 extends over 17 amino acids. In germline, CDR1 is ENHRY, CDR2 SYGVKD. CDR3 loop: CAISDPLAGGALYEQYF. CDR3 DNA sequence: TGTGCCATCAGTGATCCGTTAGCGGGGGGCGCCCTCTACGAGCAGTACTTC.

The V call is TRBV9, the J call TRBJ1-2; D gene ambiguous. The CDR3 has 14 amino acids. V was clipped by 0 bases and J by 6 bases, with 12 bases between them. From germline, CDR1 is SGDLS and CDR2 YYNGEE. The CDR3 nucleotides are TGTGCCAGCAGCGTAGACCACAGACCCAATGGCTACACCTTC. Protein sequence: CASSVDHRPNGYTF. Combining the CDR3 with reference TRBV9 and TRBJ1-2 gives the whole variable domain DSGVTQTPKHLITATGQRVTLRCSPRSGDLSVYWYQQSLDQGLQFLIQYYNGEERAKGNILERFSAQQFPDLHSELNLSSLELGDSALYFCASSVDHRPNGYTFGSGTRLTVV.

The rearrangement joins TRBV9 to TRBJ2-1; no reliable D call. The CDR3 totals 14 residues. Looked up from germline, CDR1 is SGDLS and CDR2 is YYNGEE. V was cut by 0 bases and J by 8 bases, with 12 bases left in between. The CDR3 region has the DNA TGTGCCAGCAGCGTAGCGGGTTTCCGAGATGAGCAGTTCTTC. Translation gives CASSVAGFRDEQFF. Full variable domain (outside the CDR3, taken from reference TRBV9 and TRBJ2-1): DSGVTQTPKHLITATGQRVTLRCSPRSGDLSVYWYQQSLDQGLQFLIQYYNGEERAKGNILERFSAQQFPDLHSELNLSSLELGDSALYFCASSVAGFRDEQFFGPGTRLTVL.

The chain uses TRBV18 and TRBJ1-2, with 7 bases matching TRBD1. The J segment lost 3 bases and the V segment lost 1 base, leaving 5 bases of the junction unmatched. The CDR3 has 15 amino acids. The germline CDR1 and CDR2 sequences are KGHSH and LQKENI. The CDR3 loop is CASSPRSRGDYGYTF. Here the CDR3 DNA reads TGTGCCAGCTCACCACGGTCCAGGGGGGACTATGGCTACACCTTC.

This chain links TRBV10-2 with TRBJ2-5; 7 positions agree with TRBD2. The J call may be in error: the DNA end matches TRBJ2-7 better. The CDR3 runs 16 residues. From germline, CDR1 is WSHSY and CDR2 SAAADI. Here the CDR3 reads CASSVLQGGSTYEQYF. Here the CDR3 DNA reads TGCGCCAGCAGTGTTCTCCAGGGAGGGTCGACCTACGAGCAGTACTTC.

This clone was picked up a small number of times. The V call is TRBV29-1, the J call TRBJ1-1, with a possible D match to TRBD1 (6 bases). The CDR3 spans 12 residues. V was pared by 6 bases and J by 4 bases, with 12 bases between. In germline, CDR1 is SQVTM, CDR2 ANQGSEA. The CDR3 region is CSVGGGGTEAFF. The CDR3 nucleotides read TGCAGCGTCGGAGGGGGGGGCACTGAAGCTTTCTTT.

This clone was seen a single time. The chain's CDR3 is CASSLRGLGSGANVLTF. Written as DNA, the CDR3 is TGTGCCAGCAGCCTTAGGGGTTTAGGCTCTGGGGCCAACGTCCTGACTTTC. The chain is built from TRBV7-3 and TRBJ2-6; TRBD1 is a possible D gene (5 bases). Trimming removed 5 bases at V and 0 bases at J, with 14 bases between. Germline CDR1 and CDR2: SGHTA and FQGTGA. The CDR3 length is 17 residues.

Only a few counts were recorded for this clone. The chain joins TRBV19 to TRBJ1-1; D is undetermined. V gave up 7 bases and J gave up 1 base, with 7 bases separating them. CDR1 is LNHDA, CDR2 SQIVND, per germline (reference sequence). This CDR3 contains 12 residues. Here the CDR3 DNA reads TGTGCCAGTACGTTCGGGAACACTGAAGCTTTCTTT. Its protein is CASTFGNTEAFF.

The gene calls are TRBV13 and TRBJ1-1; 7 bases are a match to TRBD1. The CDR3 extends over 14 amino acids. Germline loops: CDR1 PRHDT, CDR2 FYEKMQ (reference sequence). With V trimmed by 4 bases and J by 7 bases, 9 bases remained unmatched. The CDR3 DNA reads TGTGCCAGCAGCTCCTTACAGGGGTCGGGTGAAGCTTTCTTT. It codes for CASSSLQGSGEAFF.

CDR3 sequence reads: CASKGFSGANVLTF. In nucleotides, the CDR3 is TGTGCCAGCAAGGGGTTCTCTGGGGCCAACGTCCTGACTTTC. The chain has TRBV7-6 and TRBJ2-6; D may be TRBD1 (5 bases). The CDR3 runs 14 residues. Germline V CDR1 and CDR2: SGHVS, FNYEAQ. Trimming took off 7 bases at V and 0 bases at J, with 7 bases between the two ends. Supplemented by reference TRBV7-6 and TRBJ2-6, the full variable domain reads GAGVSQSPRYKVTKRGQDVALRCDPISGHVSLYWYRQALGQGPEFLTYFNYEAQQDKSGLPNDRFSAERPEGSISTLTIQRTEQRDSAMYRCASKGFSGANVLTFGAGSRLTVL.

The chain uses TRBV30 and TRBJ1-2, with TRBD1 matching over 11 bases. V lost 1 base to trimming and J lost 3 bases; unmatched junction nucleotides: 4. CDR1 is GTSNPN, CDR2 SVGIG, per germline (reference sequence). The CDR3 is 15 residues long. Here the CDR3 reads CAWSGGQGVYYGYTF. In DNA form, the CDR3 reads TGTGCCTGGAGTGGGGGACAGGGGGTTTACTATGGCTACACCTTC.

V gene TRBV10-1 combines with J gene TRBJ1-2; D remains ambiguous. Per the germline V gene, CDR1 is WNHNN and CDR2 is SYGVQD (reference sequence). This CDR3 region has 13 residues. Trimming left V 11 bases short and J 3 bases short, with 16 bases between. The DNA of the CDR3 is TGCGCCGCACCCTTGGCGGGAGACTATGGCTACACCTTC. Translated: CAAPLAGDYGYTF.

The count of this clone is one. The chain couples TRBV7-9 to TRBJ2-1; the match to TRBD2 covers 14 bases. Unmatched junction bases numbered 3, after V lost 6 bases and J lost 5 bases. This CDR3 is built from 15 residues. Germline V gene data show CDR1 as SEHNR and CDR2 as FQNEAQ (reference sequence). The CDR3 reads CASSWGLAGDNEQFF. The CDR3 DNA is TGTGCCAGCAGTTGGGGACTAGCGGGGGACAATGAGCAGTTCTTC.

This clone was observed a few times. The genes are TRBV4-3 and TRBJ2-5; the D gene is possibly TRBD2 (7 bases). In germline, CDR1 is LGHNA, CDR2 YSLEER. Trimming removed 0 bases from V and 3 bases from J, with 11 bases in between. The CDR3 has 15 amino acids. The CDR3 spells CASSQDTGREETQYF. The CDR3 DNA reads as TGCGCCAGCAGCCAAGATACAGGGAGGGAAGAGACCCAGTACTTC.

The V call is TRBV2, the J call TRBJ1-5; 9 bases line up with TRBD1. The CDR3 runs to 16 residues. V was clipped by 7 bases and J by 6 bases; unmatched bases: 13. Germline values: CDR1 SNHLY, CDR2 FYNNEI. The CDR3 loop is CASNGPRDRVTQPQHF. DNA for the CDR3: TGTGCCAGCAATGGGCCCCGGGACAGGGTTACTCAGCCCCAGCATTTT.

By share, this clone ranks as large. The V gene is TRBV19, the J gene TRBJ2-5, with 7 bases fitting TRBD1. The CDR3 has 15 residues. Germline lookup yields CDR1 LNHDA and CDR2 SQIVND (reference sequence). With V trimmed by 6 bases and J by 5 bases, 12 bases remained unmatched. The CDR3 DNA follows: TGTGCCAGTAGCCCTTTTACAGGGGCTGGGGAGACCCAGTACTTC. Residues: CASSPFTGAGETQYF.

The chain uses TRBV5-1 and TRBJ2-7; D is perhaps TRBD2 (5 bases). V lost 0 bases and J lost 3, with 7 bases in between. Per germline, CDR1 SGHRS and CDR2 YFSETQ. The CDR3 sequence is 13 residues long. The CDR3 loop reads CASSLAAGYEQYF. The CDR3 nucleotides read TGCGCCAGCAGCTTGGCCGCGGGCTACGAGCAGTACTTC.

In nucleotides, the CDR3 is TGTGCCTGGAGGGCCCAGGGTGTCGGGGGCTACACCTTC. Encoded protein: CAWRAQGVGGYTF. The chain uses TRBV30 and TRBJ1-2; possible D gene TRBD1, 5 bases. CDR3 length: 13 amino acids. The germline CDR1 and CDR2 sequences are GTSNPN and SVGIG (reference sequence). The V end was cut by 3 bases, the J end by 8 bases, with 16 bases between.

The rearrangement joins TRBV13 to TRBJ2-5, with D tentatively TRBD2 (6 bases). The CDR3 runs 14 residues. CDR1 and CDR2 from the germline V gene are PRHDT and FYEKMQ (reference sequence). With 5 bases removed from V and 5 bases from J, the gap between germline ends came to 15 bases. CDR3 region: CASSPQERVETQYF. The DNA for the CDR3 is TGTGCCAGCAGCCCCCAGGAGCGGGTGGAGACCCAGTACTTC.

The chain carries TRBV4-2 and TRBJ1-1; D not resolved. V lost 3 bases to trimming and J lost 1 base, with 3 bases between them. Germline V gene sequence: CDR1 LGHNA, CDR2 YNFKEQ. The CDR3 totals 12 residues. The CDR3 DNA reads TGTGCCAGCAGCCAGAGGAACACTGAAGCTTTCTTT. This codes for CASSQRNTEAFF.

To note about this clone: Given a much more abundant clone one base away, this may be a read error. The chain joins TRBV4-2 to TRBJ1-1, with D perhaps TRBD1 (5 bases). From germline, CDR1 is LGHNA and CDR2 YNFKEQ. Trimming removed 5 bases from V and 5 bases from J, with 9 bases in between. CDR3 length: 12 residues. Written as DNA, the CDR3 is TGTGCCAGCAGCGACGGGACTACTGAAGCTTTCTTT. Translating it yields CASSDGTTEAFF.

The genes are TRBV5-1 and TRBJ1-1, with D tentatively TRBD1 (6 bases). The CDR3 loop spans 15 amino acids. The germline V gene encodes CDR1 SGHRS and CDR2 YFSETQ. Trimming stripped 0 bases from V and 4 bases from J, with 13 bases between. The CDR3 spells CASSLAERGRTEAFF. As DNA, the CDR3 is TGCGCCAGCAGCTTGGCCGAGCGGGGGCGCACTGAAGCTTTCTTT.

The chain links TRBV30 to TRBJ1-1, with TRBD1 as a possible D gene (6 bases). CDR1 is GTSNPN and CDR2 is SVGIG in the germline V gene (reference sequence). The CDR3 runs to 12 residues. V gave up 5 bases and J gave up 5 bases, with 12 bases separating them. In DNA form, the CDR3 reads TGTGCCTGGTCTCAGGGGCGTACTGAAGCTTTCTTT. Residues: CAWSQGRTEAFF.